The 25 T cell receptor beta chains below all came from one sample that was sequenced in a study of blood T cell repertoires in COVID-19. Using immunoSEQ multiplex PCR, the repertoire was profiled, and TCRdb retains in-frame clones only, with some absent. The profile covers 100,000 to 150,000 clones, with over 75% appearing a single time and less than 2.5% taken by the ten largest. The specimen sequenced was peripheral blood. All receptors come from a man in his sixties or seventies with active COVID-19.

This chain links TRBV6-2 or TRBV6-3 with TRBJ2-1; 8 bases are shared with TRBD2. V was pared by 2 bases and J by 8 bases, with 5 bases of the junction left unmatched. The length of the CDR3 is 14 residues. CDR1 and CDR2 (germline): MNHEY, SVGEGT. CDR3 sequence reads: CASSYRGGRDEQFF. CDR3 nucleotide sequence: TGTGCCAGCAGTTACCGGGGGGGCAGGGATGAGCAGTTCTTC.

J is TRBJ1-1 and V is TRBV29-1; no reliable D call. Germline CDR1 SQVTM, CDR2 ANQGSEA. V was clipped by 4 bases and J by 3 bases, with 15 bases between them. The CDR3 extends over 14 amino acids. The CDR3 DNA sequence: TGCAGCGTTGTTGTCCCGGGGTTTGACACTGAAGCTTTCTTT. This codes for CSVVVPGFDTEAFF. Together with reference TRBV29-1 and TRBJ1-1, the CDR3 gives the full variable domain: SAVISQKPSRDICQRGTSLTIQCQVDSQVTMMFWYRQQPGQSLTLIATANQGSEATYESGFVIDKFPISRPNLTFSTLTVSNMSPEDSSIYLCSVVVPGFDTEAFFGQGTRLTVV.

J is TRBJ2-2 and V is TRBV25-1; the match to TRBD2 covers 12 bases. The germline V gene encodes CDR1 MGHDK and CDR2 SYGVNS. The CDR3 totals 15 residues. Trimming took 7 bases from V and 5 from J; bases not matched to a gene: 5. The chain's CDR3 is CASTSTSGRTGELFF. DNA of the CDR3: TGTGCCAGCACGTCTACTAGCGGGAGGACCGGGGAGCTGTTTTTT.

The DNA of the CDR3 is TGTGCCAGCAGTTTGATAGGGAGCACTGAAGCTTTCTTT. Its translation is CASSLIGSTEAFF. The chain is built from TRBV28 and TRBJ1-1; D gene uncertain. The V gene lost 3 bases and the J gene lost 4 bases, with 9 bases spanning the gap. The CDR3 contains 13 residues. Germline-derived CDR1 and CDR2 are MDHEN and SYDVKM.

The chain's CDR3 is CASSLSTGDSYEQYF. The CDR3 DNA follows: TGTGCCAGCAGCTTATCGACAGGGGACTCCTACGAGCAGTACTTC. The genes are TRBV11-2 and TRBJ2-7, with TRBD1 identical over 8 bases. V shed 2 bases and J 0 bases; nucleotides not matched to a gene: 3. CDR3 size: 15 residues. Per germline, CDR1 SGHAT and CDR2 FQNNGV.

J is TRBJ1-2 and V is TRBV3-1 (or the pseudogene TRBV3-2); D is perhaps TRBD1 (6 bases). The CDR3 sequence is 13 residues long. V lost 4 bases to trimming and J lost 2 bases, with 8 bases between them. The V gene's germline CDR1 is LGHDT and CDR2 YNNKEL (reference sequence). Here the CDR3 DNA reads TGTGCCAGCAGCCCAGACAGGAACTATGGCTACACCTTC. Translated: CASSPDRNYGYTF.

This clone was seen a single time. The DNA for the CDR3 is TGTGCCAGCAGAAACCACAGGGAGCAGGCTAATGAAAAACTGTTTTTT. Translation gives CASRNHREQANEKLFF. The chain couples TRBV6-6 to TRBJ1-4; tentatively, D is TRBD1 (6 bases). In germline, CDR1 is MNHNY, CDR2 SVGAGI (reference sequence). Trimming cost V 6 bases and J 3 bases, with 17 bases left between them. CDR3 size: 16 residues.

V and J are TRBV24-1 and TRBJ2-5, with D maybe TRBD2 (5 bases). Trimming removed 4 bases from V and 4 bases from J, with 15 bases in between. CDR1 and CDR2 (germline): KGHDR, SFDVKD. This CDR3 has 15 residues. CDR3 region: CATSEVTSLGETQYF. As DNA, the CDR3 is TGTGCCACCAGTGAGGTTACTAGTTTGGGAGAGACCCAGTACTTC.

This rearrangement joins TRBV7-3 to TRBJ2-3, with a possible D match to TRBD1 (6 bases). CDR3 length: 13 residues. Per germline, CDR1 SGHTA and CDR2 FQGTGA. V was pared by 3 bases and J by 3 bases, with 7 bases between. The CDR3 sequence: CASSFTGTDTQYF. Written as DNA, the CDR3 is TGTGCCAGCAGCTTCACAGGGACAGATACGCAGTATTTT.

The rearrangement links TRBV2 to TRBJ2-7, with D perhaps TRBD2 (5 bases). In germline, CDR1 is SNHLY, CDR2 FYNNEI. The CDR3 is made up of 13 amino acids. The germline V and J ends were trimmed by 8 bases and 0 bases, with 11 bases remaining between them. The CDR3 DNA follows: TGTGCCAGCGGAAGGACTTTCTCCTACGAGCAGTACTTC. It translates to CASGRTFSYEQYF.

Only one count was recorded for this clone. This chain joins TRBV6-5 and TRBJ2-6; D unclear. The germline V and J ends were trimmed by 6 bases and 0 bases, with 9 bases remaining between them. The CDR3 is 15 residues long. Per the germline V gene, CDR1 is MNHEY and CDR2 is SVGAGI. CDR3 residues: CASSSTISGANVLTF. CDR3 sequence (DNA): TGTGCCAGCAGCAGCACTATCTCTGGGGCCAACGTCCTGACTTTC.

The rearrangement joins TRBV6-2 or TRBV6-3 to TRBJ1-5; TRBD1 matches at 12 bases. Germline values: CDR1 MNHEY, CDR2 SVGEGT. There are 18 residues in the CDR3. V was clipped by 4 bases and J by 2 bases; unmatched bases: 9. In DNA form, the CDR3 reads TGTGCCAGCAGTTCCCGGGGACAGGGGGCGATAGGCAATCAGCCCCAGCATTTT. Protein product: CASSSRGQGAIGNQPQHF.

The CDR3 is CASSSASGTDTQYF. CDR3 DNA: TGCGCCAGCAGCTCGGCTAGCGGCACAGATACGCAGTATTTT. The chain has TRBV5-1 and TRBJ2-3; D is perhaps TRBD2 (6 bases). Per the germline V gene, CDR1 is SGHRS and CDR2 is YFSETQ. Trimming took 3 bases from V and 1 from J, leaving 9 bases between them. This CDR3 region has 14 residues. Variable domain in full (rest from reference TRBV5-1 and TRBJ2-3): KAGVTQTPRYLIKTRGQQVTLSCSPISGHRSVSWYQQTPGQGLQFLFEYFSETQRNKGNFPGRFSGRQFSNSRSEMNVSTLELGDSALYLCASSSASGTDTQYFGPGTRLTVL.

This rearrangement joins TRBV3-1 (or the pseudogene TRBV3-2) to TRBJ2-1, with D maybe TRBD1 (6 bases). The length of the CDR3 is 14 residues. With 3 bases removed from V and 2 bases from J, the gap between germline ends came to 8 bases. Germline lookup yields CDR1 LGHDT and CDR2 YNNKEL (reference sequence). The CDR3 is CASSHRGTYNEQFF. Written as DNA, the CDR3 is TGTGCCAGCAGCCATAGGGGGACCTACAATGAGCAGTTCTTC.

The chain joins TRBV20-1 to TRBJ2-7; possibly TRBD2 for D (6 bases). Germline CDR1 reads DFQATT; CDR2 reads SNEGSKA (reference sequence). V gave up 4 bases and J gave up 4 bases, with 14 bases separating them. CDR3 size: 13 residues. In DNA, the CDR3 is TGCAGTGCTATTGAGGGAGGACGGTACGAGCAGTACTTC. It translates to CSAIEGGRYEQYF.

This clone was found a few times. J is TRBJ2-3 and V is TRBV24-1; D ambiguous. The CDR3 is made up of 13 amino acids. V lost 4 bases and J 6 bases, leaving 10 bases between the germline ends. Germline loops: CDR1 KGHDR, CDR2 SFDVKD. The CDR3: CATSDPLRDTQYF. The CDR3, as DNA: TGTGCCACCAGTGACCCTCTCCGGGATACGCAGTATTTT.

The rearrangement links TRBV30 to TRBJ2-3, with a weak D call TRBD2 (5 bases). V was cut by 4 bases and J by 2 bases, with 7 bases left in between. The length of the CDR3 is 12 residues. Germline V CDR1 and CDR2: GTSNPN, SVGIG (reference sequence). DNA for the CDR3: TGTGCCTGGACCCGGGACACAGATACGCAGTATTTT. Its protein is CAWTRDTDTQYF.

This chain connects TRBV5-1 to TRBJ2-3; 15 bases match TRBD2. The CDR3 totals 15 residues. Germline V gene lookup returns CDR1 SGHRS and CDR2 YFSETQ. The junction had 2 bases not matched to a gene; V was cut back by 4 bases and J by 5 bases. The CDR3 loop reads CASSVGLAGGDTQYF. In nucleotides, the CDR3 is TGCGCCAGCAGCGTGGGACTAGCGGGAGGAGATACGCAGTATTTT.

This chain links TRBV24-1 with TRBJ2-2, with a tentative D call TRBD2 (6 bases). This CDR3 has 14 residues. In germline, CDR1 is KGHDR, CDR2 SFDVKD. Trimming removed 5 bases at V and 3 bases at J, with 9 bases between. DNA for the CDR3: TGTGCCACCAGTGGGGCGGGATACACCGGGGAGCTGTTTTTT. It is translated as CATSGAGYTGELFF.

V gene TRBV7-9 combines with J gene TRBJ2-4, with a tentative D call TRBD2 (6 bases). Trimming took 0 bases from V and 6 from J, leaving 15 bases between them. Per the germline V gene, CDR1 is SEHNR and CDR2 is FQNEAQ (reference sequence). The CDR3 has 16 residues. CDR3 DNA: TGTGCCAGCAGCTTAGCGCGGGTGGGTAGCGGAAACATTCAGTACTTC. Amino acids: CASSLARVGSGNIQYF.

The chain employs TRBV7-6 and TRBJ2-3; tentative D call: TRBD2 (5 bases). Germline values: CDR1 SGHVS, CDR2 FNYEAQ. The CDR3 spans 15 residues. Trimming shortened V by 3 bases and J by 6 bases, and 16 bases separated the two germline ends. CDR3 in amino acids: CASSLIRGSTDTQYF. In DNA, the CDR3 is TGTGCCAGCAGCTTGATCAGAGGGTCGACCGATACGCAGTATTTT.

The chain is built from TRBV2 and TRBJ2-3, with D possibly TRBD2 on 6 matching bases. This CDR3 has 14 residues. CDR1 SNHLY and CDR2 FYNNEI come from the germline V gene. The V and J ends lost 3 bases and 6 bases respectively, with 13 bases between them. The CDR3 coding sequence is TGTGCCAGCAGTGAGTGGCGGGATGGGGATACGCAGTATTTT. Protein: CASSEWRDGDTQYF. The complete variable domain, with remaining parts taken from reference TRBV2 and TRBJ2-3, reads EPEVTQTPSHQVTQMGQEVILRCVPISNHLYFYWYRQILGQKVEFLVSFYNNEISEKSEIFDDQFSVERPDGSNFTLKIRSTKLEDSAMYFCASSEWRDGDTQYFGPGTRLTVL.

The genes are TRBV28 and TRBJ1-6; no clear D. Trimming removed 1 base at V and 6 bases at J, with 16 bases between. Per germline, CDR1 MDHEN and CDR2 SYDVKM. CDR3 length: 17 amino acids. The CDR3 sequence is CASSLSSLTVFNSPLHF. In nucleotides, the CDR3 is TGTGCCAGCAGTTTATCCTCCCTTACAGTGTTTAATTCACCCCTCCACTTT.

The J gene is TRBJ1-1, the V gene TRBV5-1; D gene uncertain. The CDR3 spans 14 residues. Germline assignment: CDR1 SGHRS and CDR2 YFSETQ. Trimming took off 2 bases at V and 3 bases at J, with 11 bases between the two ends. The CDR3 loop is CASSLVPGDTEAFF. The CDR3 coding sequence is TGCGCCAGCAGCTTAGTTCCCGGGGACACTGAAGCTTTCTTT.

The genes are TRBV3-1 (or the pseudogene TRBV3-2) and TRBJ2-1, with D hard to call. Trimming pared 0 bases from V and 2 bases from J, leaving 8 bases between. Germline-derived CDR1 and CDR2 are LGHDT and YNNKEL (reference sequence). The CDR3 totals 15 residues. Here the CDR3 DNA reads TGTGCCAGCAGCCAAGAAGTGAGCACCTACAATGAGCAGTTCTTC. This translates into CASSQEVSTYNEQFF.